Shown below are 15 T cell receptor beta chains from a single sample sequenced in a study of cytomegalovirus exposure and HLA in healthy donors. The PCR was carried out with 60 Vbeta primers and 13 Jbeta primers. Assay used: immunoSEQ multiplex PCR; TCRdb lists only in-frame clones, some missing. This table has approximately 140,000 clones, 60% to 80% appearing once. The source material was PBMCs. Source of these receptors: a male donor in good health and CMV-seronegative.

About this clone: Other DNA sequences in this specimen translate into the identical CDR3. The J gene is TRBJ2-7, the V gene TRBV27, with 9 bases identical to TRBD1. CDR3 length: 13 amino acids. Germline lookup yields CDR1 MNHEY and CDR2 SMNVEV (reference sequence). The V and J ends lost 2 bases and 5 bases, in that order; junction bases with no gene match: 1. The CDR3 coding sequence is TGTGCCAGCAGTTTAACAGGGGGCGACGAGCAGTACTTC. It encodes CASSLTGGDEQYF.

This clone was seen more than once but under ten times. The chain recombines TRBV19 with TRBJ1-1; D is undetermined. There are 13 residues in the CDR3. Germline CDR1 LNHDA, CDR2 SQIVND (reference sequence). V was pared by 5 bases and J by 1 base, with 8 bases between. In DNA form, the CDR3 reads TGTGCCAGTAGTCCCCCCCGGAACACTGAAGCTTTCTTT. Translating it yields CASSPPRNTEAFF.

The V call is TRBV5-4, the J call TRBJ2-7, with TRBD2 matching 7 bases. This CDR3 is 15 amino acids long. Germline CDR1 reads SGHNT; CDR2 reads YYREEE (reference sequence). V shed 4 bases, J shed 5 bases, and the junction held 12 bases outside the gene matches. The CDR3: CASSGGERGVHEQYF. The CDR3 DNA reads TGTGCCAGCAGCGGGGGAGAGCGGGGTGTCCACGAGCAGTACTTC.

The genes are TRBV4-3 and TRBJ2-1; 9 bases map to TRBD1. This CDR3 has 16 residues. Per germline, CDR1 LGHNA and CDR2 YSLEER. V was pared by 0 bases and J by 7 bases, with 7 bases of the junction left unmatched. CDR3 in DNA: TGCGCCAGCAGCCAAGAGGGGACAGGGCGGGTGAATGAGCAGTTCTTC. Its protein is CASSQEGTGRVNEQFF.

This clone was detected a few times. The genes are TRBV18 and TRBJ1-2; unclear D gene. V lost 3 bases to trimming and J lost 3 bases, with 26 bases between them. Germline values: CDR1 KGHSH, CDR2 LQKENI. This CDR3 spans 19 amino acids. This chain's CDR3 is CASSPFPPGESFSYYGYTF. The CDR3 bases are TGTGCCAGCTCACCGTTCCCACCGGGAGAAAGCTTCTCATACTATGGCTACACCTTC.

The rearrangement joins TRBV6-1 to TRBJ2-7; D is ambiguous. Deletions cut 4 bases from V and 3 bases from J, with 7 bases between. The CDR3 runs to 12 residues. CDR1 and CDR2 from the germline V gene are MNHNS and SASEGT. The CDR3 bases are TGTGCCAGCAGTGGCCTAGGCTACGAGCAGTACTTC. Its protein is CASSGLGYEQYF.

V gene TRBV19 combines with J gene TRBJ2-5; D might be TRBD2 (5 bases). Trimming stripped 1 base from V and 5 bases from J, with 14 bases between. The length of the CDR3 is 15 residues. CDR1 LNHDA and CDR2 SQIVND come from the germline V gene (reference sequence). CDR3 DNA: TGTGCCAGTAGTATAGGAGGGCCGGGTAGGGAGACCCAGTACTTC. It yields the protein CASSIGGPGRETQYF.

The chain uses TRBV6-5 and TRBJ2-1; tentative D call: TRBD2 (6 bases). The germline CDR1 and CDR2 sequences are MNHEY and SVGAGI. The CDR3 has 13 amino acids. With 10 bases removed from V and 6 bases from J, the gap between germline ends came to 16 bases. In DNA form, the CDR3 reads TGTGCCACGGGGGAAGGGGAGAGCAATGAGCAGTTCTTC. Translated: CATGEGESNEQFF.

The CDR3 loop reads CAISPDTFNYGYTF. Here the CDR3 DNA reads TGTGCCATCAGCCCGGACACATTTAACTATGGCTACACCTTC. The chain combines TRBV10-3 with TRBJ1-2; D possibly corresponds to TRBD1 (5 bases). Trimming stripped 6 bases from V and 1 base from J, with 12 bases between. This CDR3 has 14 residues. Germline CDR1 is ENHRY and CDR2 is SYGVKD.

V gene TRBV29-1 combines with J gene TRBJ2-2, with 11 nucleotides matching TRBD1. CDR1 SQVTM and CDR2 ANQGSEA come from the germline V gene. CDR3 length: 14 residues. V lost 6 bases, J lost 2 bases, and 2 bases stayed unmatched. DNA of the CDR3: TGCAGCGTGGACAGGGGGCTAAACACCGGGGAGCTGTTTTTT. The encoded protein is CSVDRGLNTGELFF.

The chain employs TRBV6-5 and TRBJ1-2, with D unclear. Looked up from germline, CDR1 is MNHEY and CDR2 is SVGAGI. There are 14 residues in the CDR3. Trimming shortened V by 6 bases and J by 7 bases, and 18 bases separated the two germline ends. This CDR3 reads CASRGSGRTSGYTF. For the CDR3, the DNA is TGTGCCAGCAGGGGCAGCGGCCGAACCTCTGGCTACACCTTC.

This clone was detected a few times. The chain is built from TRBV4-3 and TRBJ1-2, with D perhaps matching TRBD1 (6 bases). In germline, CDR1 is LGHNA, CDR2 YSLEER. The CDR3 totals 16 residues. Trimming pared 0 bases from V and 3 bases from J, leaving 14 bases between. In DNA, the CDR3 is TGCGCCAGCAGCCAAGATCCCCAGGGGTGGGACTATGGCTACACCTTC. Its protein is CASSQDPQGWDYGYTF.

The chain uses TRBV7-9 and TRBJ2-1, with D maybe TRBD2 (6 bases). CDR1 and CDR2 (germline): SEHNR, FQNEAQ (reference sequence). The CDR3 contains 15 residues. V shed 7 bases and J shed 6 bases, with 19 bases lying between them. This CDR3 is CASTQVSGGLNEQFF. In DNA, the CDR3 is TGTGCCAGCACCCAAGTGAGCGGAGGGCTCAATGAGCAGTTCTTC.

The V and J genes are TRBV7-7 and TRBJ1-1, with D uncertain. The V gene lost 2 bases and the J gene lost 5 bases, with 9 bases spanning the gap. Germline V gene data show CDR1 as SSHAT and CDR2 as FNYEAQ (reference sequence). This CDR3 contains 13 residues. This CDR3 is CASSLSLRTEAFF. CDR3 sequence (DNA): TGTGCCAGCAGCTTATCCCTGAGAACTGAAGCTTTCTTT.

This chain uses TRBV28 with TRBJ1-2; tentatively, D is TRBD1 (6 bases). The CDR3 extends over 13 amino acids. The V and J ends lost 4 bases and 6 bases respectively, with 12 bases between them. The germline V gene encodes CDR1 MDHEN and CDR2 SYDVKM. The CDR3, as DNA: TGTGCCAGCAGTTCAACAGGGAAGGATGGCTACACCTTC. This codes for CASSSTGKDGYTF.